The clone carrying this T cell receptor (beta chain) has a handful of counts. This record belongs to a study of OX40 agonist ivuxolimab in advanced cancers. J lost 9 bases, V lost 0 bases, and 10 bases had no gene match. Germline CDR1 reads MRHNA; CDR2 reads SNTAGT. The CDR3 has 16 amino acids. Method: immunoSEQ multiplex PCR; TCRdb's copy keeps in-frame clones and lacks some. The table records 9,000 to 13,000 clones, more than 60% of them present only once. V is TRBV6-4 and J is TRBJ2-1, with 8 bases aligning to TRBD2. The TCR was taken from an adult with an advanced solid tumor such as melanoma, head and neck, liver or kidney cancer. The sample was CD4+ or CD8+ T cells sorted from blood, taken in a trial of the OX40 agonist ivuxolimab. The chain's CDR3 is CASSDSPAGARVEQFF. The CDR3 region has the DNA TGTGCCAGCAGTGACTCTCCAGCGGGGGCCCGCGTTGAGCAGTTCTTC.